This T cell receptor (beta chain) was retrieved from a study of shared clonotypes between healthy human individuals. Study information: Per donor, CD8 memory used one plate, CD8 naive used two, CD4 memory used three and CD4 naive used three. Overall study results and limits: Sharing across a few donors was seen in 4% to 5% of naive CD4 clonotypes.

Only one count was recorded for this clone. Antigen unknown. From germline, CDR1 is SGHKS and CDR2 YYEKEE (reference sequence). The CDR3 spans 14 residues. V lost 1 base to trimming and J lost 4 bases, with 10 bases between them. Into CD45RA+ naive and CD45RA-negative memory subsets, the CD4+ cells were split. Researchers divided each subset's genomic DNA evenly across several immunoSEQ plates. The repertoire was sequenced with immunoSEQ multiplex PCR; TCRdb's copy has only in-frame clones and lacks some. The repertoire has some 2,500,000 clones, around 92% of them found once; the top ten carry around 0.38%.

Source material: naive CD4+ T cells from PBMCs. Subset noted: CD45RA+ positively selected. This TCR was recovered from a man between 18 and 35 years old in good health. Some clones in this sample may be carry-over from other donors' samples. The V gene is TRBV5-5, the J gene TRBJ2-3; D uncertain. The CDR3 sequence is CASSLRPVPDTQYF. Written as DNA, the CDR3 is TGTGCCAGCAGCTTGCGGCCCGTCCCAGATACGCAGTATTTT.